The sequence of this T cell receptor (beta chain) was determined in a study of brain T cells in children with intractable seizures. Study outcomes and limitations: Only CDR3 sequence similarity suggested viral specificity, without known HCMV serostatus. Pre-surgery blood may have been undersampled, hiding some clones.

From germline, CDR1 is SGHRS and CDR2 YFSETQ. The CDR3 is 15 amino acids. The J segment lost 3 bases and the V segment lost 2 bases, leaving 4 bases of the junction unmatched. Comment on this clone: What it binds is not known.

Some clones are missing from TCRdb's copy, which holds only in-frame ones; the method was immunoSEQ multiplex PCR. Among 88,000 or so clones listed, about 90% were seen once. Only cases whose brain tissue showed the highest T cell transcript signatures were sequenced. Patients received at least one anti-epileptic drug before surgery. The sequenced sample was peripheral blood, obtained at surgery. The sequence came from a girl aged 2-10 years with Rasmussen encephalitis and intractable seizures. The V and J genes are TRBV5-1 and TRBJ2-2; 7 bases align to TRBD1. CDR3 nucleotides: TGCGCCAGCAGCTTAAGGGACAGCTACACCGGGGAGCTGTTTTTT. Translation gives CASSLRDSYTGELFF.